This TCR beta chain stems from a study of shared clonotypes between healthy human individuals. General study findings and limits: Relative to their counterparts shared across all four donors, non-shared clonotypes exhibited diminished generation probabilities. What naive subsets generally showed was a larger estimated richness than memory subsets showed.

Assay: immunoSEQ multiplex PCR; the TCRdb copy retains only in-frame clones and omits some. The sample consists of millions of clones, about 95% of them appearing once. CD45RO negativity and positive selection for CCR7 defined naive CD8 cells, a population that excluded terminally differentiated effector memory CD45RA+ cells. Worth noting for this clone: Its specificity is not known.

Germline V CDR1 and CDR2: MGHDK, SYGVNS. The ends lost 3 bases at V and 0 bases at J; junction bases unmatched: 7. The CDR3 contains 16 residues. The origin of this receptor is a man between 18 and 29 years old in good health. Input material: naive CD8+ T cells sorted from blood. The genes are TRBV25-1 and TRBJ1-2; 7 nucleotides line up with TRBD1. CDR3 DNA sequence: TGTGCCAGCAGTGATGACGGGGGGACAGCTAACTATGGCTACACCTTC. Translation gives CASSDDGGTANYGYTF.